This TCR beta chain derives from a study of T cells after yellow fever vaccination. Study results and limitations: Most clones from primary vaccination were detected again post-booster (just over 95% CD4, 88% CD8). There was a small share of clonotypes that showed up in both the CD4 and CD8 compartments.

A universal primer site and UMIs were added as TCR cDNA was made by 5'RACE template switching. Each CDR3 protein gets one entry after TCRdb re-called the 5' RACE reads with MiXCR. Of roughly 520,000 distinct CDR3 sequences listed, about a fifth are singletons. This clonotype occurred a few times. Its target is not known. Sequenced here: PBMCs, sampled about 20 days after the first yellow fever vaccination. This TCR was recovered from a man aged 18 to 29 who received the YFV17D yellow fever vaccine.

CDR3 sequence (DNA): TGCAGTGCTAGCCCGACTCCCTACGAGCAGTACGTC. It encodes CSASPTPYEQYV. V and J are TRBV20-1 and TRBJ2-7; D remains ambiguous. With 3 bases removed from V and 2 bases from J, the gap between germline ends came to 8 bases. Per the germline V gene, CDR1 is DFQATT and CDR2 is SNEGSKA (reference sequence). This CDR3 has 12 amino acids.